This paragraph reports one TCR beta chain. This sample is part of a study of blood T cell repertoires in COVID-19. Study-level information: COVID-19 samples from acute and convalescent phases originated in the United States, Italy and Spain. PBMCs, B-cell-depleted T cells, or T cells provided the cDNA or gDNA that made up the material.

In the authors' methods: Estimates of nucleated cell counts were drawn from the amplification of reference gene primers. Assay: immunoSEQ multiplex PCR; the TCRdb copy retains only in-frame clones and omits some. The V and J calls and the clone size are those of that table, but D and trimming were determined from the DNA. The table records approximately 180,000 clones, 85% of them present only once. V was clipped by 2 bases and J by 4 bases, with 11 bases between them. The CDR3 spans 14 residues. CDR1 is MDHEN, CDR2 SYDVKM, per germline. Material for sequencing was peripheral blood. This sequence originates from a person aged 70 to 79 with COVID-19, enrolled during active disease. The chain joins TRBV28 to TRBJ2-5; weak D call: TRBD1 (5 bases). CDR3 nucleotides: TGTGCCAGCAGTTTACTAGGGGTCCGAGAGACCCAGTACTTC. As protein: CASSLLGVRETQYF.